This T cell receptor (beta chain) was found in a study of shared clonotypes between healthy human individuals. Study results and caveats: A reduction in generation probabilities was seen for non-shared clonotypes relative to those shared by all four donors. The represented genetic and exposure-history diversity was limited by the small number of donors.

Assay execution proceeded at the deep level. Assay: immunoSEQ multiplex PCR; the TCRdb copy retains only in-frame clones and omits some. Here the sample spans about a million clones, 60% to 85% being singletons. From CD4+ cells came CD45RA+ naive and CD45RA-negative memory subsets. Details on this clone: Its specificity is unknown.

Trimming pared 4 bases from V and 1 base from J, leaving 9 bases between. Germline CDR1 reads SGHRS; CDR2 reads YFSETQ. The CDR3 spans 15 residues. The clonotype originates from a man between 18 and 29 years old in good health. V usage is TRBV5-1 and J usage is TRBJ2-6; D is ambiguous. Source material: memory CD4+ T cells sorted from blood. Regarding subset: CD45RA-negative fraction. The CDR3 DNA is TGCGCCAGCAGCCTTCGACATTCTGGGGCCAACGTCCTGACTTTC. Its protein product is CASSLRHSGANVLTF.